This T cell receptor beta chain is drawn from a study of cytomegalovirus exposure and HLA in healthy donors. For the study at large: Around 78 million unique TCR sequences came from HLA-typed donors in an early release.

This clone was seen a few times. Its target is unknown. Broader study findings: Roughly uniform depth of sequencing across donors was assumed in presence/absence analyses. In a later analysis, TCR beta V- and J-gene trimming was associated with a missense DCLRE1C variant. A likely sequencing artifact accounted for one observed cluster of highly shared sequence variants.

It was with 60 Vbeta and 13 Jbeta primers that the PCR ran. The method was immunoSEQ multiplex PCR; TCRdb's version includes in-frame clones alone and lacks a portion of them. The top ten clones hold about 2.2% of a sample with 150,000 to 200,000 clones, 75% to 90% of them seen once. V was shortened by 3 bases and J by 5 bases, with 14 bases between the two germline ends. CDR3 length: 15 amino acids. The germline V gene has CDR1 SGHDT and CDR2 YYEEEE. V gene TRBV5-6 combines with J gene TRBJ1-4, with D perhaps matching TRBD1 (5 bases). This TCR was recovered from a male donor in good health and CMV-seronegative. Sequenced sample: PBMCs. CDR3 in DNA: TGTGCCAGCAGCTCCCAGGGCCTTAGGAATGAAAAACTGTTTTTT. Translated, it gives CASSSQGLRNEKLFF.